These T cell receptor beta chains were read from a single sample in a study of T cells in Graves' hyperthyroidism and ophthalmopathy. TCRdb re-called the multiplex PCR reads with MiXCR, one entry per CDR3 protein. The profile shows roughly 200,000 distinct CDR3 sequences, approximately 20% of them singletons. Sequenced sample: blood. The receptors were gathered from a middle-aged man with Graves' hyperthyroidism. Each CDR3 is given with its conserved first and last residue. D genes are given only for firm matches. Clone size appears in some rows only: once, few, many, or a class for an expanded clone.

TRBD2	TRBV11-2	TRBJ2-7	once	TGTGCCAGCACTTCCCAGGGAGGGACCGATGCCTACGAGCAGTACTTC	CASTSQGGTDAYEQYF
TRBD1	TRBV11-3	TRBJ2-1	.	TGTGCCAGCAGCACCGGGACAGGGAATGACTACAATGAGCAGTTCTTC	CASSTGTGNDYNEQFF
.	TRBV30	TRBJ2-7	.	TGTGCCTGGAGTGTTCTAAGAAGCTCCTACGAGCAGTACTTC	CAWSVLRSSYEQYF
TRBD1	TRBV12-3/TRBV12-4	TRBJ1-4	.	TGTGCCAGCGGTTACTTGGACAGGATAAATGAAAAACTGTTTTTT	CASGYLDRINEKLFF
.	TRBV3-1	TRBJ1-1	many	TGTGCCAGCAGCTCCGACGGAGACACTGAAGCTTTCTTT	CASSSDGDTEAFF
TRBD1	TRBV10-3	TRBJ2-1	.	TGTGCCATCAGTGAGGGGACAGATACCACGGGGCAGTTCTTC	CAISEGTDTTGQFF
.	TRBV5-1	TRBJ1-5	many	TGCGCCAGCAGCTTGGCCGTAGGGGCGGATCAGCCCCAGCATTTT	CASSLAVGADQPQHF
TRBD1	TRBV6-6	TRBJ1-4	many	TGTGCCAGCAGTTACTCACCGGGACAGGGGGAAGAAAAACTGTTTTTT	CASSYSPGQGEEKLFF
.	TRBV2	TRBJ2-1	many	TGTGCCAGCAGAACGCAAGGAAGCGGTGAGCAGTTCTTC	CASRTQGSGEQFF
.	TRBV7-9	TRBJ1-4	.	TGTGCCAGCAGCTCTCAAAGCTCTTCAACTAATGAAAAACTGTTTTTT	CASSSQSSSTNEKLFF
TRBD2	TRBV30	TRBJ2-1	many	TGTGCCTGGAGTCCTGGGACTAGCCGCAATGAGCAGTTCTTC	CAWSPGTSRNEQFF
TRBD2	TRBV5-6	TRBJ2-5	many	TGTGCCAGCAGCTTACGCGGGGGGGAAGAGACCCAGTACTTC	CASSLRGGEETQYF
TRBD2	TRBV11-2	TRBJ2-5	many	TGTGCCAGCAGCTCCTCAGGACTAGCCCAAGAGACCCAGTACTTC	CASSSSGLAQETQYF
.	TRBV7-2	TRBJ2-3	many	TGTGCCAGCAAGAGGGCGGGGGCTAACACAGATACGCAGTATTTT	CASKRAGANTDTQYF
TRBD1	TRBV6-8	TRBJ1-1	many	TGTGCCAGCAGTCGGGACAGGGAAAGTCCCGACACTGAAGCTTTCTTT	CASSRDRESPDTEAFF
.	TRBV12-3/TRBV12-4	TRBJ2-2	many	TGTGCCACCACAAAGGCAGGGAGAACTAACACCGGGGAGCTGTTTTTT	CATTKAGRTNTGELFF
.	TRBV28	TRBJ2-1	many	TGTGCCATGGGGGGTTACAATGAGCAGTTCTTC	CAMGGYNEQFF
TRBD2	TRBV10-3	TRBJ2-5	many	TGTGCCATCAGTGCGGGACTAGCGGGGGCGAAACAAGAGACCCAGTACTTC	CAISAGLAGAKQETQYF
.	TRBV11-3	TRBJ2-5	.	TGTGCCAGCAGCAGTGGCGTGGGGGGTAGGGATACCCAGTACTTC	CASSSGVGGRDTQYF
.	TRBV4-2	TRBJ1-6	few	TGTGCCAGCAGCCAAGTCGGGACTTCTTCCCCCCTCCACTTT	CASSQVGTSSPLHF
.	TRBV7-2	TRBJ1-2	many	TGTGCCAGCAGCCCACGGGACTTTCGGACGAGGGGCTACACCTTC	CASSPRDFRTRGYTF
TRBD1	TRBV28	TRBJ1-2	many	TGTGCCAGCGTGGCGACAGGGAACTATGGCTACACCTTC	CASVATGNYGYTF
TRBD1	TRBV5-1	TRBJ1-2	few	TGCGCCACCCGACCTCCGGGACAGGGAAGAGGCTACACCTTC	CATRPPGQGRGYTF
.	TRBV14	TRBJ1-1	many	TGTGCCAGCAGCCAAGTTGGTCCTACTAAAGCTTTCTTT	CASSQVGPTKAFF
TRBD2	TRBV20-1	TRBJ2-1	.	TGCAGTGCCGGGGACCGGGGGGGGCTGGATGAGCAGTTCTTC	CSAGDRGGLDEQFF
TRBD2	TRBV20-1	TRBJ2-1	many	TGCAGTGCTCCTCGGACTAGCGGGGGTTATGAGCAGTTCTTC	CSAPRTSGGYEQFF
TRBD1	TRBV5-5	TRBJ1-2	many	TGTGCCAGCAGCTTAGACCGGGACAGGAGTGGCTACACCTTC	CASSLDRDRSGYTF
.	TRBV20-1	TRBJ1-1	many	TGCAGTGTCAGCGGGAACCGCCCGCCCGCTGGAGCTTTCTTT	CSVSGNRPPAGAFF
.	TRBV19	TRBJ2-7	.	TGTGCCAGTAGTATAAGCGGGGGGACAGGGACGTACGAGCAGTACTTC	CASSISGGTGTYEQYF
TRBD1	TRBV27	TRBJ1-4	.	TGTGCCAGCAGAACCACCGGGACAGGGGGCGTCTGGGAAAAACTGTTTTTT	CASRTTGTGGVWEKLFF
.	TRBV12-3/TRBV12-4	TRBJ1-6	many	TGTGCCAGCAGTTTCCGGGGTACGGATAATTCACCCCTCCACTTT	CASSFRGTDNSPLHF
TRBD2	TRBV7-3	TRBJ2-3	many	TGTGCCAGCAGCTTATACGGGGGGAACACAGATACGCAGTATTTT	CASSLYGGNTDTQYF
.	TRBV3-1	TRBJ1-1	many	TGTGCCAGCAGCCGGACGCAGCCCGCGGAAGCTTTCTTT	CASSRTQPAEAFF
.	TRBV6-1	TRBJ1-1	many	TGTGCCAGCAGTGAGCGTAGGCGGACTGAAGCTTTCTTT	CASSERRRTEAFF
TRBD1	TRBV24-1	TRBJ2-3	.	TGTGCCACCAGTGATTTGTCGACAGGGAGCACAGATACGCAGTATTTT	CATSDLSTGSTDTQYF
TRBD1	TRBV28	TRBJ2-2	.	TGTGCCAGCAGTTTACCCCGGACAGGGGCCACCGGGGAGCTGTTTTTT	CASSLPRTGATGELFF
TRBD1	TRBV13	TRBJ2-5	many	TGTGCCAGCAGCTTAGGGGGACAGGCCGGATTCCAAGAGACCCAGTACTTC	CASSLGGQAGFQETQYF
TRBD2	TRBV19	TRBJ2-1	few	TGTGCCAGTAGTATAGGGACTAGCGGTTTCTCCTACAATGAGCAGTTCTTC	CASSIGTSGFSYNEQFF
.	TRBV6-2/TRBV6-3	TRBJ2-7	many	TGTGCCAGCAGACAGGGGAGGGACGAGCAGTACTTC	CASRQGRDEQYF
TRBD2	TRBV18	TRBJ2-7	many	TGTGCCAGCTCACCACCGGGGCGGGGAGGGTACGAGCAGTACTTC	CASSPPGRGGYEQYF
TRBD2	TRBV3-1	TRBJ2-4	.	TGTGCCAGCAGTCCGGGGACTAGCGGGGCTCTAGCCAAAAACATTCAGTACTTC	CASSPGTSGALAKNIQYF
.	TRBV7-2	TRBJ1-6	.	TGTGCCAGCAGTACCCTGCGAGGGCAGGGGTCACCCCTCCACTTT	CASSTLRGQGSPLHF